A selection of T cell receptor beta chains follows, all from one sample in a study of CD8 T cells in ankylosing spondylitis. TCRdb re-called the 5' RACE reads through MiXCR, storing one row per CDR3 protein. The sample holds 300,000 to 400,000 distinct CDR3 sequences; about 22% are singletons and the top ten take about 16%. The specimen sequenced was blood, either unsorted or a sorted T cell fraction (not recorded which). The receptors originated from a male donor with ankylosing spondylitis. CDR3s include the opening cysteine and the closing phenylalanine or tryptophan. The order of the fields is clone size, D gene, J gene, V gene, CDR3 DNA, CDR3 protein. The D gene is left open where the match is weak. Rows may omit the clone size; those that give it use once, few, many or a size class.

few	-	TRBJ2-5	TRBV5-5	TGTGCCAGCAGCCGGGACCCCCGGGGAGAGACCCAGTACTTC	CASSRDPRGETQYF
few	-	TRBJ1-1	TRBV14	TGTGCCAGCAGCCAAGTTGGGTGGAATTTGGGGAACACTGAAGCTTTCTTT	CASSQVGWNLGNTEAFF
few	TRBD2	TRBJ2-1	TRBV5-1	TGCGCCAGCAGCTTGACGGCTAGCGGGAGGGCCTATATATCCTACAATGAGCAGTTCTTC	CASSLTASGRAYISYNEQFF
-	-	TRBJ2-7	TRBV7-2	TGTGCCAGCAGCTTAGCGCTACGGAACCTAGCGGAGCAGTACTTC	CASSLALRNLAEQYF
few	TRBD2	TRBJ2-1	TRBV5-1	TGCGCCAGCAGCAAGGGACTAGCGGTGGACAATGAGCAGTTCTTC	CASSKGLAVDNEQFF
few	-	TRBJ2-5	TRBV5-1	TGCGCCAGCAGCAGGAGGGGACGACAAGAGACCCAGTACTTC	CASSRRGRQETQYF
-	-	TRBJ1-1	TRBV9	TGTGCCAGCAGCGTTGGTAGGACGGCTATGAACACTGAAGCTTTCTTT	CASSVGRTAMNTEAFF
many	-	TRBJ1-1	TRBV7-2	TGTGCCAGCAGCTACTCGCTGAACACTGAAGCTTTCTTT	CASSYSLNTEAFF
-	-	TRBJ1-5	TRBV20-1	TGCAGTGCTACGGGTCAGCCGTATAGCAATCAGCCCCAGCATTTT	CSATGQPYSNQPQHF
-	-	TRBJ2-7	TRBV29-1	TGCAGCGTTGATCAGGGTTCAGGTGAGCAGTACTTC	CSVDQGSGEQYF
-	TRBD2	TRBJ2-1	TRBV3-1	TGTGCCAGCAGCCTTTGGACTAGCGGGCACAATGAGCAGTTCTTC	CASSLWTSGHNEQFF
few	TRBD2	TRBJ2-7	TRBV20-1	TGCAGTGCTCGTTATAGCGGGGGGAACTACGAGCAGTACTTC	CSARYSGGNYEQYF
-	TRBD2	TRBJ2-5	TRBV11-2	TGTGCCAGCAGCAGAGGGACTAGCGGGCACCAAGAGACCCAGTACTTC	CASSRGTSGHQETQYF
few	-	TRBJ2-3	TRBV9	TGTGCCAGCAGCGTAGGTGGGAGAGGGACAGATACGCAGTATTTT	CASSVGGRGTDTQYF
few	TRBD1	TRBJ2-5	TRBV10-3	TGTGCCATCAGTGAGTCGAAGGACAGGGTTGAGACCCAGTACTTC	CAISESKDRVETQYF
many	-	TRBJ1-5	TRBV6-1	TGTGCCAGCACTCCGAGTGGTCGGGGCAATCAGCCCCAGCATTTT	CASTPSGRGNQPQHF
-	-	TRBJ2-5	TRBV20-1	TGCAGTGCAAATGGGGGAGGACAAGAGACCCAGTACTTC	CSANGGGQETQYF
-	-	TRBJ2-1	TRBV2	TGTGCCAGCAACAGGGAAGGGGGGCCCAGCCATGAGCAGTTCTTC	CASNREGGPSHEQFF
few	TRBD1	TRBJ2-7	TRBV6-1	TGTGCCAGCAGAACCGGGACAGGGGGCTACGAGCAGTACTTC	CASRTGTGGYEQYF
-	-	TRBJ2-7	TRBV6-1	TGTGCCAGCAGTGCAGACAGTGGGATTCAGGGCGAGCAGTACTTC	CASSADSGIQGEQYF
-	-	TRBJ2-3	TRBV24-1	TGTGCCACCAAACCCAGGGTAGGGGCAGATACGCAGTATTTT	CATKPRVGADTQYF
few	TRBD1	TRBJ2-7	TRBV11-1	TGTGCCAGCAGAAACACAGGGGTCTACGAGCAGTACTTC	CASRNTGVYEQYF
few	-	TRBJ1-1	TRBV10-3	TGTGCCATCAGAAAGGACAGGAACACTGAAGCTTTCTTT	CAIRKDRNTEAFF
few	-	TRBJ2-1	TRBV7-3	TGTGCCAGCAGCTTAACGCGTGGGGACTCGCCTCGATTTTACAATGAGCAGTTCTTC	CASSLTRGDSPRFYNEQFF
few	-	TRBJ2-3	TRBV7-9	TGTGCCAGCAGCTTAGCCTCAGATATGAATACGCAGTATTTT	CASSLASDMNTQYF
-	TRBD2	TRBJ2-1	TRBV18	TGTGCCAGCTCACCAGGCGGGAGCTCCTACAATGAGCAGTTCTTC	CASSPGGSSYNEQFF
-	TRBD1	TRBJ2-1	TRBV11-1	TGTGCCAGCAGCTTAGATTCAACCGGGACAGCTTACTACAATGAGCAGTTCTTC	CASSLDSTGTAYYNEQFF
few	-	TRBJ2-7	TRBV6-5	TGTGCCAGCAGTTACTCGACCCCAAACTACGAGCAGTACTTC	CASSYSTPNYEQYF
few	TRBD1	TRBJ2-5	TRBV20-1	TGCAGTGCTCAGGGACAGGGCCAAGAGACCCAGTACTTC	CSAQGQGQETQYF
few	-	TRBJ2-7	TRBV4-1	TGCGCCAGCAGCCAAGTTCCGGGGGACCCCTACGAGCAGTACTTC	CASSQVPGDPYEQYF
few	-	TRBJ2-1	TRBV14	TGTGCCAGCGGGCTAGGGACACCTATCCCCTCCTACAATGAGCAGTTCTTC	CASGLGTPIPSYNEQFF
-	-	TRBJ2-1	TRBV3-1	TGTGCCAGCAGCCAAGACTGGGACAGGGGAGGAACTAGCGGGCTCAATGAGCAGTTCTTC	CASSQDWDRGGTSGLNEQFF
many	TRBD2	TRBJ2-1	TRBV25-1	TGTGCCAGCAGTGAGGCCCTAGCGGGAGCATCCAATGAGCAGTTCTTC	CASSEALAGASNEQFF
-	-	TRBJ1-5	TRBV12-3/TRBV12-4	TGTGCCAGCAGCGAACGACCCGGGCAGCCCCAGCATTTT	CASSERPGQPQHF
few	-	TRBJ2-2	TRBV12-3/TRBV12-4	TGTGCCAGCAGTTTTTCCGGTGCGAACACCGGGGAGCTGTTTTTT	CASSFSGANTGELFF
-	-	TRBJ2-3	TRBV20-1	TGCAGTGCTAGTACCCCGACAGGGACTAGCACAGATACGCAGTATTTT	CSASTPTGTSTDTQYF
many	-	TRBJ2-1	TRBV7-2	TGTGCCAGCAGCTTAGACTTGACGTACAATGAGCAGTTCTTC	CASSLDLTYNEQFF
-	-	TRBJ2-4	TRBV7-8	TGTGCCAGCAGCTTAGGCCCCGCAGCCCACACAAACATTCAGTACTTC	CASSLGPAAHTNIQYF
-	-	TRBJ2-7	TRBV10-3	TGTGCCATCAGTGAGTCGGGACACTCCGGCGGGGCCGAGCAGTACTTC	CAISESGHSGGAEQYF
many	-	TRBJ2-1	TRBV14	TGTGCCAGCAGGTTGCGGGGTGCTAATGAGCAGTTCTTC	CASRLRGANEQFF
-	-	TRBJ2-3	TRBV7-3	TGTGCCAGCAGCTTAGGGGGCGGGAGTGATACGCAGTATTTT	CASSLGGGSDTQYF
few	-	TRBJ1-2	TRBV5-6	TGTGCCAGCAGCCTTGGGACGAGCGGCTACACCTTC	CASSLGTSGYTF
-	-	TRBJ1-5	TRBV24-1	TGTGCCACCAGTCAGGTCGGGGGTGATCAGCCCCAGCATTTT	CATSQVGGDQPQHF